This T cell receptor beta chain is drawn from a study of regulatory T cells in long-lasting Graves disease. Study background: Patients with new Graves' disease had used antithyroid drugs below 3 months.

Arm-PCR of CDR3 regions and iRepertoire HTBI primers were the basis on which TCR beta libraries were built. In TCRdb, the multiplex PCR reads were re-called with MiXCR into one record per CDR3 protein. The repertoire has around 450,000 distinct CDR3 sequences, approximately 15% of them found once; the top ten carry around 15%. CDR3 length: 14 amino acids. The ends were cut back, 5 bases at V and 10 bases at J, with 17 bases in the middle. Germline-derived CDR1 and CDR2 are MDHEN and SYDVKM. This clonotype was observed a few times. Time point specified: newly diagnosed GD, antithyroid drugs for less than 3 months. PBMC RNA served as the TCR library source. An endocrinology department in Xi'an, China, supplied the patients. These data also featured in a second study, about T cells in Graves' hyperthyroidism and ophthalmopathy. That study adds: Thyroid ultrasound, orbital computed tomography, clinical symptoms, and serum thyroxine and TRAb underpinned diagnoses. The HTBI primer set served for first-round RT-PCR of the TCR CDR3.

The sample was peripheral blood mononuclear cells (PBMCs), taken at new diagnosis, from a patient treated with antithyroid drugs. This receptor was taken from a woman in her twenties or thirties with Graves disease. This chain uses TRBV28 with TRBJ1-4, with D unresolved. The CDR3 protein is CASSLTSGGGKLFF. The CDR3 coding sequence is TGTGCCAGCAGTCTTACCTCGGGTGGCGGAAAACTGTTTTTT.